One and the same sample provided the 27 T cell receptor beta chains below, sequenced in a study of blood T cell repertoires in COVID-19. TCRdb's table, derived via immunoSEQ multiplex PCR, lists solely in-frame clones and lacks some. The data contain roughly 230,000 clones, 85% of them singletons. The specimen was peripheral blood. These receptors originate from a man aged 40-49 years with acute or convalescent COVID-19.

This clone showed up just once. This chain connects TRBV6-6 to TRBJ1-1; D unresolved. Between the trimmed V and J ends, which lost 8 bases and 4 bases, there was a span of 11 bases. Germline V gene data show CDR1 as MNHNY and CDR2 as SVGAGI (reference sequence). The CDR3 covers 12 residues. The CDR3 loop reads CASERLGTEAFF. The CDR3, as DNA: TGTGCCAGCGAGAGGTTGGGCACTGAAGCTTTCTTT.

The chain recombines TRBV2 with TRBJ2-2; D might be TRBD2 (6 bases). The CDR3 extends over 15 amino acids. V lost 4 bases and J lost 0, with 9 bases in between. CDR1 and CDR2 from the germline V gene are SNHLY and FYNNEI. The CDR3 region has the DNA TGTGCCAGCAGTGGGAGGGCATCGAACACCGGGGAGCTGTTTTTT. Translated: CASSGRASNTGELFF. The full variable domain, completed using reference TRBV2 and TRBJ2-2, is EPEVTQTPSHQVTQMGQEVILRCVPISNHLYFYWYRQILGQKVEFLVSFYNNEISEKSEIFDDQFSVERPDGSNFTLKIRSTKLEDSAMYFCASSGRASNTGELFFGEGSRLTVL.

Of note for this clone: The same CDR3 also results from other DNA sequences found in this sample. This sequence joins TRBV5-1 and TRBJ1-4; tentative D call: TRBD1 (5 bases). V dropped 0 bases and J dropped 3 bases, with 9 bases sitting between them. Germline V gives CDR1 SGHRS, CDR2 YFSETQ. This CDR3 is built from 15 residues. CDR3 residues: CASSLEGRANEKLFF. The CDR3 region has the DNA TGCGCCAGCAGCTTGGAGGGGAGGGCTAATGAAAAACTGTTTTTT.

This clone was counted between two and nine times. DNA of the CDR3: TGTGCCATCAGTGAGGGAGGCAACCGAGAAGAGACCCAGTACTTC. Protein sequence: CAISEGGNREETQYF. This chain uses TRBV10-3 with TRBJ2-5; weak D call: TRBD2 (5 bases). V lost 2 bases to trimming and J lost 3 bases, with 13 bases between them. The CDR3 consists of 15 residues. CDR1 ENHRY and CDR2 SYGVKD come from the germline V gene.

This clone has only one observation. V gene TRBV20-1 combines with J gene TRBJ2-7; D unclear. The V and J ends lost 5 bases and 6 bases respectively, with 11 bases between them. The germline CDR1 and CDR2 sequences are DFQATT and SNEGSKA (reference sequence). The length of the CDR3 is 11 residues. CDR3 sequence reads: CSAVRPGEQYF. For the CDR3, the DNA is TGCAGTGCTGTCCGGCCAGGCGAGCAGTACTTC.

The chain employs TRBV28 and TRBJ1-5, with TRBD1 identical over 11 bases. The CDR3 totals 16 residues. Losses at the gene ends were 5 bases for V and 1 base for J; bases not matched to a gene: 4. Germline V gene lookup returns CDR1 MDHEN and CDR2 SYDVKM. The CDR3 DNA is TGTGCCAGCAGTACCCGGACAGGGGGCAGCAATCAGCCCCAGCATTTT. Amino acid sequence: CASSTRTGGSNQPQHF.

This chain joins TRBV5-4 and TRBJ2-3; weak D call: TRBD1 (6 bases). CDR1 SGHNT and CDR2 YYREEE come from the germline V gene (reference sequence). With 1 base removed from V and 1 base from J, the gap between germline ends came to 7 bases. CDR3 length equals 14 residues. The CDR3 reads CASSLRTGTDTQYF. Written as DNA, the CDR3 is TGTGCCAGCAGCTTGAGGACAGGCACAGATACGCAGTATTTT. The full variable domain, completed using reference TRBV5-4 and TRBJ2-3, is ETGVTQSPTHLIKTRGQQVTLRCSSQSGHNTVSWYQQALGQGPQFIFQYYREEENGRGNFPPRFSGLQFPNYSSELNVNALELDDSALYLCASSLRTGTDTQYFGPGTRLTVL.

In this sample, this clone turned up a few times. DNA for the CDR3: TGTGCCAGCAGCCCAGGGTATGGCTACACCTTC. Encoded protein: CASSPGYGYTF. The chain has TRBV7-2 and TRBJ1-2; maybe TRBD1 (5 bases). Germline loops: CDR1 SGHTA, CDR2 FQGNSA. Trimming took off 5 bases at V and 5 bases at J, with 6 bases between the two ends. The length of the CDR3 is 11 residues. The full variable domain, in which reference TRBV7-2 and TRBJ1-2 provide the parts outside the CDR3, is GAGVSQSPSNKVTEKGKDVELRCDPISGHTALYWYRQSLGQGLEFLIYFQGNSAPDKSGLPSDRFSAERTGGSVSTLTIQRTQQEDSAVYLCASSPGYGYTFGSGTRLTVV.

V and J are TRBV24-1 and TRBJ2-1; TRBD2 agrees at 11 bases. The CDR3 is 17 amino acids. The ends lost 3 bases at V and 5 bases at J; junction bases unmatched: 8. Germline V gives CDR1 KGHDR, CDR2 SFDVKD. This chain's CDR3 is CATSDPTLAGANNEQFF. In DNA form, the CDR3 reads TGTGCCACCAGTGATCCGACACTAGCGGGGGCCAACAATGAGCAGTTCTTC.

Many counts were recorded for this clone. DNA for the CDR3: TGTGCCAGTGGGACAGGGGGTACCGACTCCTACGAGCAGTACTTC. Protein sequence: CASGTGGTDSYEQYF. The chain recombines TRBV28 with TRBJ2-7; 11 positions agree with TRBD1. V dropped 9 bases and J dropped 0; count of bases not matched to a gene: 7. Germline CDR1 MDHEN, CDR2 SYDVKM. This CDR3 spans 15 amino acids.

The genes are TRBV9 and TRBJ2-2; D possibly corresponds to TRBD2 (6 bases). Germline-derived CDR1 and CDR2 are SGDLS and YYNGEE. Trimming removed 2 bases from V and 6 bases from J, with 8 bases in between. The CDR3 extends over 13 amino acids. For the CDR3, the DNA is TGTGCCAGCAGCGTTAGGGACTCCGGGGAGCTGTTTTTT. As protein: CASSVRDSGELFF.

The chain joins TRBV28 to TRBJ1-5; D is perhaps TRBD1 (5 bases). V shed 6 bases and J shed 7 bases, with 16 bases lying between them. The CDR3 has 14 residues. The germline V gene encodes CDR1 MDHEN and CDR2 SYDVKM. The CDR3 sequence is CASSWGGSGQPQHF. The CDR3 coding sequence is TGTGCCAGCAGCTGGGGGGGGTCGGGGCAGCCCCAGCATTTT.

The J gene is TRBJ1-6, the V gene TRBV5-6, with D possibly being TRBD1 (5 bases). V was trimmed by 5 bases and J by 6 bases, leaving 15 bases between them. This CDR3 spans 15 amino acids. Per germline, CDR1 SGHDT and CDR2 YYEEEE. This CDR3 is CASSKRGGFNSPLHF. The CDR3 DNA sequence: TGTGCCAGCAGTAAACGGGGGGGATTTAATTCACCCCTCCACTTT.

Of note for this clone: Other DNA sequences in the same sample also yield this CDR3. The genes are TRBV28 and TRBJ1-2; D might be TRBD1 (5 bases). The ends were cut back, 2 bases at V and 2 bases at J, with 9 bases in the middle. CDR3 length: 14 residues. Germline values: CDR1 MDHEN, CDR2 SYDVKM. Written as DNA, the CDR3 is TGTGCCAGCAGTTTAACGGGGGGAAACTATGGCTACACCTTC. Translating it yields CASSLTGGNYGYTF.

CDR3 bases: TGTGCCAGCAGCTTAGTAGGGGGAAGCACTGAAGCTTTCTTT. It encodes CASSLVGGSTEAFF. The V gene is TRBV7-2, the J gene TRBJ1-1; D might be TRBD1 (6 bases). Per germline, CDR1 SGHTA and CDR2 FQGNSA. The CDR3 covers 14 residues. V lost 1 base to trimming and J lost 4 bases, with 10 bases between them.

CDR3 nucleotides: TGTGCCAGCAGCACCCAGGGTTGGGAGACCCAGTACTTC. Protein: CASSTQGWETQYF. The gene calls are TRBV9 and TRBJ2-5; TRBD1 is a possible D gene (5 bases). Germline assignment: CDR1 SGDLS and CDR2 YYNGEE. The CDR3 is 13 residues long. Trimming removed 4 bases from V and 5 bases from J, with 12 bases in between.

The V gene is TRBV5-1, the J gene TRBJ1-2, with D perhaps matching TRBD1 (5 bases). The CDR3 runs to 16 residues. Germline V gene lookup returns CDR1 SGHRS and CDR2 YFSETQ. Trimming stripped 4 bases from V and 2 bases from J, with 18 bases between. CDR3 amino acids: CASSQPGAVHNYGYTF. CDR3 bases: TGCGCCAGCAGCCAACCTGGGGCAGTTCACAACTATGGCTACACCTTC.

This clone has more than one count but fewer than ten. The DNA for the CDR3 is TGTGCCAGCAGCGTAGATAGCCGAGGCACCGGGGAGCTGTTTTTT. This sequence encodes CASSVDSRGTGELFF. The chain carries TRBV9 and TRBJ2-2; D gene ambiguous. Germline CDR1 is SGDLS and CDR2 is YYNGEE. CDR3 size: 15 residues. V gave up 0 bases and J gave up 4 bases, with 10 bases separating them.

This clone appeared a few times. The chain is built from TRBV18 and TRBJ1-1; unclear D gene. Germline V gene sequence: CDR1 KGHSH, CDR2 LQKENI. This CDR3 is built from 15 residues. The V end was cut by 1 base, the J end by 4 bases, with 13 bases between. The CDR3 here is CASSPLAGEGTEAFF. The CDR3 region has the DNA TGTGCCAGCTCACCACTCGCGGGAGAGGGCACTGAAGCTTTCTTT.

The rearrangement links TRBV30 to TRBJ1-4; maybe TRBD1 (5 bases). Trimming pared 8 bases from V and 2 bases from J, leaving 15 bases between. The CDR3 extends over 14 amino acids. Germline values: CDR1 GTSNPN, CDR2 SVGIG (reference sequence). CDR3 in amino acids: CAGRRGFTNEKLFF. The CDR3 nucleotides are TGTGCCGGACGGAGGGGCTTTACTAATGAAAAACTGTTTTTT.

The rearrangement joins TRBV12-3 or TRBV12-4 to TRBJ1-1, with D unclear. This CDR3 has 13 amino acids. The ends were cut back, 7 bases at V and 4 bases at J, with 13 bases in the middle. CDR3 residues: CASNPGPGTEAFF. CDR3 nucleotide sequence: TGTGCCAGCAACCCTGGTCCCGGCACTGAAGCTTTCTTT.

The V and J genes are TRBV7-2 and TRBJ2-2; 13 bases map to TRBD2. V shed 0 bases, J shed 5 bases, and the junction held 9 bases outside the gene matches. The V gene's germline CDR1 is SGHTA and CDR2 FQGNSA. The CDR3 is 19 residues long. CDR3 nucleotides: TGTGCCAGCAGCTTAGCCTTGACTAGCGGGGGGCCGGGGACCGGGGAGCTGTTTTTT. Translated, it gives CASSLALTSGGPGTGELFF.

This clone was observed a single time. CDR3 nucleotides: TGTGCCAGCAGCTTGGGAGGGAGAAGTCCTTTCTTT. This codes for CASSLGGRSPFF. This rearrangement joins TRBV5-8 to TRBJ1-1, with D hard to call. V lost 0 bases to trimming and J lost 12 bases, with 12 bases between them. The CDR3 loop spans 12 amino acids. The germline V gene has CDR1 SGHTS and CDR2 YDEGEE.

This rearrangement joins TRBV2 to TRBJ1-1; 10 nucleotides agree with TRBD1. Germline CDR1 SNHLY, CDR2 FYNNEI. Trimming cost V 5 bases and J 6 bases; bases outside gene matches: 3. CDR3 length: 13 residues. The CDR3: CASSNGQGAEAFF. The CDR3 bases are TGTGCCAGCAGTAACGGACAGGGGGCTGAAGCTTTCTTT.

The chain links TRBV30 to TRBJ2-3, with 8 bases lining up with TRBD2. This CDR3 has 16 residues. V shed 3 bases, J shed 4 bases, and the junction held 12 bases outside the gene matches. Germline assignment: CDR1 GTSNPN and CDR2 SVGIG (reference sequence). This chain's CDR3 is CAWSPPERGFADTQYF. The CDR3 DNA sequence: TGTGCCTGGAGCCCCCCTGAGCGGGGGTTCGCAGATACGCAGTATTTT. Looking up the rest from reference TRBV30 and TRBJ2-3 gives the full variable domain: SQTIHQWPATLVQPVGSPLSLECTVEGTSNPNLYWYRQAAGRGLQLLFYSVGIGQISSEVPQNLSASRPQDRQFILSSKKLLLSDSGFYLCAWSPPERGFADTQYFGPGTRLTVL.

V is TRBV6-1 and J is TRBJ2-6; TRBD2 is a possible D gene (5 bases). Trimming took off 1 base at V and 2 bases at J, with 9 bases between the two ends. This CDR3 region has 16 residues. Germline V gives CDR1 MNHNS, CDR2 SASEGT. The CDR3 region has the DNA TGTGCCAGCAGTGAAGTTCGGGAAGCTGGGGCCAACGTCCTGACTTTC. Translated, it gives CASSEVREAGANVLTF.

V and J are TRBV2 and TRBJ2-6; 8 bases are a match to TRBD1. Germline assignment: CDR1 SNHLY and CDR2 FYNNEI. The CDR3 length is 17 residues. After removal of 9 bases from V and 2 bases from J, the junction contained 12 bases not matched to a gene. The CDR3 sequence is CARNTGQGTPGANVLTF. The CDR3 nucleotides read TGTGCCAGAAACACTGGACAGGGAACCCCTGGGGCCAACGTCCTGACTTTC.